What follows are 24 T cell receptor beta chains derived from one specimen sequenced in a study of blood T cell repertoires in COVID-19. TCRdb keeps only in-frame clones here, not all; method: immunoSEQ multiplex PCR. The top ten clones hold 5.1% of a sample with about 200,000 clones, around four fifths of them seen once. Sequenced input: peripheral blood. All receptors come from a woman in her 70s with active or convalescent COVID-19.

This clone was detected once. The V gene is TRBV9, the J gene TRBJ2-5, with 7 bases lining up with TRBD1. V lost 3 bases, J lost 9 bases, and 14 bases stayed unmatched. The CDR3 has 15 amino acids. Germline CDR1 is SGDLS and CDR2 is YYNGEE. CDR3 in DNA: TGTGCCAGCAGCGGAGCGACAGGGTCCGGGCAGTCCCAGTACTTC. Amino acid sequence: CASSGATGSGQSQYF.

This clone was detected a few times. Here the CDR3 DNA reads TGTGCCAGCAGTTTATCGGGGGAAACTGAAGCTTTCTTT. This translates into CASSLSGETEAFF. The V call is TRBV12-3 or TRBV12-4, the J call TRBJ1-1; TRBD1 might be the D (5 bases). With 2 bases removed from V and 5 bases from J, the gap between germline ends came to 9 bases. The CDR3 has 13 amino acids.

This clone was detected only once. The chain employs TRBV30 and TRBJ2-7; 7 bases are shared with TRBD1. The CDR3 loop spans 11 amino acids. Germline assignment: CDR1 GTSNPN and CDR2 SVGIG (reference sequence). V shed 3 bases and J 6 bases; nucleotides not matched to a gene: 2. The CDR3 coding sequence is TGTGCCTGGAGGACAGGGCCCGAGCAGTACTTC. Translated, it gives CAWRTGPEQYF.

The chain employs TRBV21-1 and TRBJ2-1; TRBD2 is taken as the D call from the table, unchecked against the DNA. TRBV21-1 is marked as a pseudogene. CDR3 length: 14 amino acids. The CDR3 bases are TGTGCCAGCAGCAAAGCTAGCGGGAGGAATGAGCAGTTCTTC. Translation gives CASSKASGRNEQFF.

The rearrangement uses TRBV19 and TRBJ2-1; D may be TRBD1 (5 bases). The CDR3 loop spans 16 amino acids. Trimming took 4 bases from V and 8 from J, leaving 21 bases between them. The germline CDR1 and CDR2 sequences are LNHDA and SQIVND (reference sequence). This CDR3 reads CASSTQISHLGDEQFF. The CDR3 nucleotides read TGTGCCAGTAGTACACAAATCAGTCACCTAGGGGATGAGCAGTTCTTC.

The chain uses TRBV19 and TRBJ1-5, with 8 bases matching TRBD1. Looked up from germline, CDR1 is LNHDA and CDR2 is SQIVND (reference sequence). The CDR3 loop spans 14 amino acids. With 5 bases clipped from V and 2 bases from J, the junction kept 2 bases outside the gene matches. DNA for the CDR3: TGTGCCAGTAGTTCGGACAGGGGCAATCAGCCCCAGCATTTT. Its protein is CASSSDRGNQPQHF.

The count of this clone is one. The V and J genes are TRBV3-1 (or the pseudogene TRBV3-2) and TRBJ2-7, with unresolved D. The CDR3 is 11 amino acids. The germline V gene encodes CDR1 LGHDT and CDR2 YNNKEL (reference sequence). The ends were cut back, 1 base at V and 6 bases at J, with 4 bases in the middle. In DNA, the CDR3 is TGTGCCAGCAGCCAAGTCGGCGAGCAGTACTTC. Amino acid sequence: CASSQVGEQYF.

This clone was recorded a few times. This rearrangement joins TRBV5-1 to TRBJ1-2; unclear D gene. The germline V gene has CDR1 SGHRS and CDR2 YFSETQ. Trimming took off 0 bases at V and 4 bases at J, with 13 bases between the two ends. This CDR3 region has 15 residues. CDR3 sequence reads: CASSLDSPRPYGYTF. CDR3 nucleotides: TGCGCCAGCAGCTTGGACAGCCCAAGGCCCTATGGCTACACCTTC.

This chain links TRBV20-1 with TRBJ2-7; D is uncertain. This CDR3 comprises 10 residues. The germline V gene encodes CDR1 DFQATT and CDR2 SNEGSKA (reference sequence). The V end lost 3 bases, the J end lost 3 bases, and 3 bases lay between the germline ends. The CDR3 loop reads CSASYYEQYF. In DNA, the CDR3 is TGCAGTGCTAGTTACTACGAGCAGTACTTC.

The chain is built from TRBV6-1 and TRBJ2-1; D might be TRBD1 (5 bases). There are 14 residues in the CDR3. Germline CDR1 is MNHNS and CDR2 is SASEGT. The V and J ends lost 2 bases and 2 bases respectively, with 7 bases between them. The CDR3 is CASSEKGTYNEQFF. Written as DNA, the CDR3 is TGTGCCAGCAGTGAAAAGGGGACCTACAATGAGCAGTTCTTC.

The gene calls are TRBV6-4 and TRBJ2-1; 12 bases align to TRBD2. The CDR3 is 15 residues long. Germline lookup yields CDR1 MRHNA and CDR2 SNTAGT. Trimming cost V 5 bases and J 9 bases; bases outside gene matches: 8. CDR3 DNA sequence: TGTGCCAGCAGTTTCCTAGCGGGAGGGGACAGTGAGCAGTTCTTC. It is translated as CASSFLAGGDSEQFF.

The V call is TRBV27, the J call TRBJ2-5; TRBD1 agrees at 7 bases. The CDR3 is made up of 17 amino acids. Unmatched junction bases numbered 15, after V lost 4 bases and J lost 4 bases. The germline V gene encodes CDR1 MNHEY and CDR2 SMNVEV (reference sequence). The CDR3 spells CASSSRLRNRGPETQYF. The CDR3 coding sequence is TGTGCCAGCAGTTCCCGGCTACGTAACAGGGGCCCAGAGACCCAGTACTTC.

The chain is built from TRBV27 and TRBJ1-4; D gene ambiguous. The CDR3 consists of 15 residues. Germline V lookup: CDR1 MNHEY, CDR2 SMNVEV (reference sequence). The germline V and J ends were trimmed by 5 bases and 5 bases, with 15 bases remaining between them. The CDR3 region is CASSLTARGNEKLFF. CDR3 DNA sequence: TGTGCCAGCAGTCTCACGGCAAGAGGGAATGAAAAACTGTTTTTT.

This clone was observed a handful of times. The chain carries TRBV27 and TRBJ1-6; 10 nucleotides align to TRBD1. CDR3 size: 15 residues. The germline V gene has CDR1 MNHEY and CDR2 SMNVEV (reference sequence). V shed 8 bases, J shed 9 bases, and the junction held 10 bases outside the gene matches. The CDR3 DNA is TGTGCCAGCGCTCCGGGACAGGGGTTGCGTTCACCCCTCCACTTT. This translates into CASAPGQGLRSPLHF.

This rearrangement joins TRBV3-1 (or the pseudogene TRBV3-2) to TRBJ2-3; 9 nucleotides line up with TRBD1. Germline loops: CDR1 LGHDT, CDR2 YNNKEL (reference sequence). The CDR3 extends over 16 amino acids. Trimming took 1 base from V and 4 from J; bases not matched to a gene: 6. CDR3 coding DNA: TGTGCCAGCAGCCAAGCCCAGACAGGGGGTCCAGATACGCAGTATTTT. Protein sequence: CASSQAQTGGPDTQYF.

The CDR3 nucleotides are TGTGCCACCAGTGATTCCGGGACTAGCGGGAGGGCCACAGATACGCAGTATTTT. This codes for CATSDSGTSGRATDTQYF. The chain carries TRBV24-1 and TRBJ2-3, with 16 positions matching TRBD2. The CDR3 covers 18 residues. The germline gives CDR1 KGHDR, CDR2 SFDVKD. The ends lost 2 bases at V and 2 bases at J; junction bases unmatched: 3.

V and J are TRBV19 and TRBJ2-1; 11 bases match TRBD2. V was clipped by 6 bases and J by 4 bases; unmatched bases: 8. Germline V CDR1 and CDR2: LNHDA, SQIVND (reference sequence). This CDR3 has 16 amino acids. The CDR3 DNA reads TGTGCCAGTAGGGGGACTAGCGGAAAGGGTTACAATGAGCAGTTCTTC. Its protein is CASRGTSGKGYNEQFF.

The chain couples TRBV7-9 to TRBJ1-2, with 10 positions matching TRBD1. The CDR3 length is 16 residues. V lost 1 base to trimming and J lost 6 bases; unmatched junction nucleotides: 8. The germline gives CDR1 SEHNR, CDR2 FQNEAQ (reference sequence). CDR3 amino acids: CASSLGGGTGENGYTF. CDR3 nucleotide sequence: TGTGCCAGCAGCTTAGGAGGGGGGACAGGGGAGAATGGCTACACCTTC.

V is TRBV2 and J is TRBJ2-7; 10 positions match TRBD2. Per germline, CDR1 SNHLY and CDR2 FYNNEI. Trimming at V came to 7 bases and at J to 0 bases, leaving 6 bases not matched to a gene. The CDR3 runs 15 residues. CDR3 residues: CASTAGTSDSYEQYF. In DNA, the CDR3 is TGTGCCAGCACCGCCGGGACTAGCGACTCCTACGAGCAGTACTTC. The whole variable domain, filled in from reference TRBV2 and TRBJ2-7, reads EPEVTQTPSHQVTQMGQEVILRCVPISNHLYFYWYRQILGQKVEFLVSFYNNEISEKSEIFDDQFSVERPDGSNFTLKIRSTKLEDSAMYFCASTAGTSDSYEQYFGPGTRLTVT.

The rearrangement uses TRBV5-6 and TRBJ2-1; TRBD1 aligns across 12 bases. Trimming cost V 0 bases and J 9 bases; bases outside gene matches: 7. Germline V gene lookup returns CDR1 SGHDT and CDR2 YYEEEE. CDR3 length: 16 residues. The CDR3 reads CASSLVAGQGAGEQFF. The CDR3 DNA sequence: TGTGCCAGCAGCTTGGTAGCGGGACAGGGGGCCGGTGAGCAGTTCTTC.

The chain recombines TRBV6-5 with TRBJ2-2; 7 bases match TRBD1. The ends lost 4 bases at V and 3 bases at J; junction bases unmatched: 5. The CDR3 consists of 15 residues. Germline CDR1 and CDR2: MNHEY and SVGAGI. Here the CDR3 reads CASSSDRIYTGELFF. The CDR3 DNA sequence: TGTGCCAGCAGTTCGGACAGGATCTACACCGGGGAGCTGTTTTTT.

This sequence joins TRBV25-1 and TRBJ2-7; tentative D call: TRBD1 (6 bases). Germline V gene sequence: CDR1 MGHDK, CDR2 SYGVNS. The CDR3 extends over 15 amino acids. The V and J ends lost 3 bases and 2 bases respectively, with 14 bases between them. Written as DNA, the CDR3 is TGTGCCAGCAGTGATGACAGGCGGAGACCCTACGAGCAGTACTTC. It specifies CASSDDRRRPYEQYF.

This chain joins TRBV5-1 and TRBJ2-3; 10 bases align to TRBD1. V shed 0 bases and J 0 bases; nucleotides not matched to a gene: 4. Germline V gives CDR1 SGHRS, CDR2 YFSETQ. The length of the CDR3 is 17 residues. CDR3 DNA: TGCGCCAGCAGCTTGGGAGACAGGGGGCCAAGCACAGATACGCAGTATTTT. It is translated as CASSLGDRGPSTDTQYF. Full variable domain (rest looked up from reference TRBV5-1 and TRBJ2-3): KAGVTQTPRYLIKTRGQQVTLSCSPISGHRSVSWYQQTPGQGLQFLFEYFSETQRNKGNFPGRFSGRQFSNSRSEMNVSTLELGDSALYLCASSLGDRGPSTDTQYFGPGTRLTVL.

The chain carries TRBV4-1 and TRBJ1-2; D remains unclear. With 0 bases removed from V and 8 bases from J, the gap between germline ends came to 22 bases. Germline V gene sequence: CDR1 MGHRA, CDR2 YSYEKL. This CDR3 contains 17 residues. Here the CDR3 reads CASSQERRLRGRGGYTF. The CDR3 DNA sequence: TGCGCCAGCAGCCAAGAAAGAAGGCTACGGGGAAGAGGAGGCTACACCTTC.